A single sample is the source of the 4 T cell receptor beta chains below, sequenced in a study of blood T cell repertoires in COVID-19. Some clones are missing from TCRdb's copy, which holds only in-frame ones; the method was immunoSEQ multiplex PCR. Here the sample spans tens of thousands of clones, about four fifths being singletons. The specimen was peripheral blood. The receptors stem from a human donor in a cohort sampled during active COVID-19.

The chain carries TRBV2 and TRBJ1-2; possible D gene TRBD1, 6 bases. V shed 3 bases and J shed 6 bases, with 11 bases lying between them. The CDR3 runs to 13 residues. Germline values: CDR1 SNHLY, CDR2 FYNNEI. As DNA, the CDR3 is TGTGCCAGCAGTGACAGGGGCGGCAATGGCTACACCTTC. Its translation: CASSDRGGNGYTF.

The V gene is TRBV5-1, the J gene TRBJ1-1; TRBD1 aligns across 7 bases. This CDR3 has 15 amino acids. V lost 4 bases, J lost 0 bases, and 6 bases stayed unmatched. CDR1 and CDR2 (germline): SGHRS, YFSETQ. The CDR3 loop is CASSRDSILNTEAFF. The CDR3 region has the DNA TGCGCCAGCAGCCGGGACAGCATACTGAACACTGAAGCTTTCTTT.

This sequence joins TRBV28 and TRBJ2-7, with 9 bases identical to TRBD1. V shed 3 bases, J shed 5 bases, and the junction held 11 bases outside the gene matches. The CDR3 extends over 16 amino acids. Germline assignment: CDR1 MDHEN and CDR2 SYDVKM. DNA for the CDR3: TGTGCCAGCAGTTTCCCAGCGGGACAGGGTACCCACGAGCAGTACTTC. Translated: CASSFPAGQGTHEQYF.

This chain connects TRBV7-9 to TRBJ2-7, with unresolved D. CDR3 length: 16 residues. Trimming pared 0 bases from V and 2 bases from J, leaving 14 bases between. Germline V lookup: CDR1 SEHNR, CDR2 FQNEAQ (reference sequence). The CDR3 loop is CASSLAWATQTYEQYF. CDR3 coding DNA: TGTGCCAGCAGCTTAGCCTGGGCCACCCAGACCTACGAGCAGTACTTC.